The subject of this entry is one T cell receptor beta chain. This CDR3 comprises 18 residues. In germline, CDR1 is MGHRA, CDR2 YSYEKL. Losses at the gene ends were 3 bases for V and 1 base for J; bases not matched to a gene: 10. Assay: immunoSEQ multiplex PCR; the TCRdb copy retains only in-frame clones and omits some. The repertoire includes 250,000 to 400,000 clones, around 89% of them detected once, and about 1.5% sits in the top ten. The data belong to a study of blood T cell repertoires in COVID-19. This receptor was identified in a woman between 25 and 40 years old with COVID-19, enrolled during active disease. This chain links TRBV4-1 with TRBJ2-3; 10 bases line up with TRBD2. Sample: peripheral blood. The CDR3 DNA reads as TGCGCCAGCAGCCAGCTGATGGCTAGCGGGGGACGCACAGATACGCAGTATTTT. Translation: CASSQLMASGGRTDTQYF.